Sequencing of this TCR beta chain was carried out in a study of blood T cell repertoires in COVID-19. Libraries were prepared by immunoSEQ multiplex PCR; TCRdb keeps only in-frame clonotypes and omits some of them. The sample has around 340,000 clones; 85% to 90% are singletons. Turning to this clone: Other DNA sequences in the sample encode the same CDR3.

Germline V gene lookup returns CDR1 MNHEY and CDR2 SMNVEV (reference sequence). CDR3 length: 13 amino acids. V was cut by 5 bases and J by 2 bases, with 10 bases left in between. This clonotype originated in a woman in her twenties or thirties who had been exposed to COVID-19. This chain connects TRBV27 to TRBJ2-7; D might be TRBD1 (6 bases). Sequencing was performed on PBMCs or T cells enriched from blood (not recorded which). The CDR3 bases are TGTGCCAGCAGTCTCCCAGGGGCCTACGAGCAGTACTTC. This codes for CASSLPGAYEQYF.